This T cell receptor (beta chain) was sequenced during a study of T cells in Graves' hyperthyroidism and ophthalmopathy. Template material for amplifying TCR beta CDR3 regions consisted of RNA transcripts. The HTBI primer set served for first-round RT-PCR of the TCR CDR3. TCRdb independently ran MiXCR on the multiplex PCR reads; one entry per CDR3 protein. The table has around 35,000 distinct CDR3 sequences, under 65% seen once. In regard to this clonotype: The CDR3 does not close with the conserved phenylalanine or tryptophan, likely indicating a read error. It is unclear where the CDR3 begins or ends on the DNA, so no DNA is shown, and the CDR3 is as TCRdb lists it.

The CDR3 totals 10 residues, both ends included. The V gene's germline CDR1 is SGHRS and CDR2 YFSETQ. This receptor was identified in a middle-aged woman with Graves' ophthalmopathy. This chain joins TRBV5-1 and TRBJ1-3; the table's D gene call, TRBD1, was not cross checked with the DNA. Specimen: blood. CDR3 residues: CASSSYGGYT.